Listed below are T cell receptor beta chains from one sample, sequenced in a study of blood T cells in healthy people across ages. TCRdb ran MiXCR on the 5' RACE reads and lists one entry per CDR3 protein. The sample records about 1,400,000 distinct CDR3 sequences, 42% being singletons. Input material: blood. The receptor set was obtained from a young woman in good health. Both conserved end residues are part of each CDR3. The D gene is left open where the match is weak. The listing skips clone size in some rows; elsewhere it reads once, few, many or a size class.

v_gene: TRBV20-1
j_gene: TRBJ1-2
abundance: .
d_gene: TRBD1
CDR3nt: TGCAGTGCTAGTGACCCAGGGGGATCTTATGGCTACACCTTC
CDR3aa: CSASDPGGSYGYTF

v_gene: TRBV5-1
j_gene: TRBJ2-1
abundance: .
d_gene: .
CDR3nt: TGCGCCAGCAGCCCCGTGGGGGCTTCCTACAATGAGCAGTTCTTC
CDR3aa: CASSPVGASYNEQFF

v_gene: TRBV5-5
j_gene: TRBJ1-2
abundance: .
d_gene: TRBD1
CDR3nt: TGTGCCAGCAGCTTCGCCGAGGGGGCAGTCGGGGGCTACACCTTC
CDR3aa: CASSFAEGAVGGYTF

v_gene: TRBV20-1
j_gene: TRBJ1-6
abundance: few
d_gene: TRBD1
CDR3nt: TGCAGTGCTGCCGCGGGACAGGACAATTCACCCCTCCACTTT
CDR3aa: CSAAAGQDNSPLHF

v_gene: TRBV20-1
j_gene: TRBJ2-3
abundance: .
d_gene: .
CDR3nt: TGCAGTGCTAGGCTAGCGTGGACAGATACGCAGTATTTT
CDR3aa: CSARLAWTDTQYF

v_gene: TRBV27
j_gene: TRBJ2-1
abundance: .
d_gene: TRBD2
CDR3nt: TGTGCCAGCAGTTCCCCACTAGCGGGAGCTTTCGATGAGCAGTTCTTC
CDR3aa: CASSSPLAGAFDEQFF

v_gene: TRBV14
j_gene: TRBJ2-5
abundance: few
d_gene: TRBD1
CDR3nt: TGTGCCAGCAGCCAGACAGGGGTGACCCAGTACTTC
CDR3aa: CASSQTGVTQYF

v_gene: TRBV12-3/TRBV12-4
j_gene: TRBJ2-1
abundance: few
d_gene: TRBD2
CDR3nt: TGTGCCAGCAGCCCACCTGGGGGGAGGGCGGGTGAGCAGTTCTTC
CDR3aa: CASSPPGGRAGEQFF

v_gene: TRBV5-1
j_gene: TRBJ2-7
abundance: few
d_gene: TRBD2
CDR3nt: TGTGCCAGCAGTGCAGCGGGAGGGACCTACGAGCAGTACTTC
CDR3aa: CASSAAGGTYEQYF

v_gene: TRBV7-9
j_gene: TRBJ1-2
abundance: .
d_gene: .
CDR3nt: TGTGCCAGCGGCTCCGGGGAGGGATCAGGCGGCTACACCTTC
CDR3aa: CASGSGEGSGGYTF

v_gene: TRBV28
j_gene: TRBJ1-3
abundance: few
d_gene: .
CDR3nt: TGTGCCAGCAGAGGCCAGGGGACCCACACCATATATTTT
CDR3aa: CASRGQGTHTIYF

v_gene: TRBV19
j_gene: TRBJ2-7
abundance: few
d_gene: .
CDR3nt: TGTGCCAGTAGTATTGGTTCGGGGATGGGTTACGAGCAGTACTTC
CDR3aa: CASSIGSGMGYEQYF

v_gene: TRBV27
j_gene: TRBJ2-4
abundance: few
d_gene: .
CDR3nt: TGTGCCAGCAGTTTATACGGACAAGGGGGTAACATTCAGTACTTC
CDR3aa: CASSLYGQGGNIQYF